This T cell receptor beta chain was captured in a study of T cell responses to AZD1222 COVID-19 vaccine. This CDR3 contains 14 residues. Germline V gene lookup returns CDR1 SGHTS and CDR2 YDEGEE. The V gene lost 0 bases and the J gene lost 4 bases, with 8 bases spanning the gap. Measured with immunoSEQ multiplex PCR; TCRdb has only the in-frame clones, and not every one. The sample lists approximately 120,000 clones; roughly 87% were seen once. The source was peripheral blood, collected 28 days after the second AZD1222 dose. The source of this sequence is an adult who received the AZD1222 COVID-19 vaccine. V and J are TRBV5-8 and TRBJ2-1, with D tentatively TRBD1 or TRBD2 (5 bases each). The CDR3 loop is CASSLGDQYNEQFF. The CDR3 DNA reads TGTGCCAGCAGCTTGGGGGACCAGTACAATGAGCAGTTCTTC.